These 4 T cell receptor beta chains were sequenced from one sample in a study of blood T cell repertoires in COVID-19. Sequenced by immunoSEQ multiplex PCR; TCRdb stores in-frame clones only, minus some. The sample has approximately 77,000 clones, roughly 80% seen once. Material: peripheral blood. These TCRs come from a woman aged 60-75 years with acute or convalescent COVID-19.

The genes are TRBV19 and TRBJ2-7; weak D call: TRBD1 (6 bases). V was trimmed by 7 bases and J by 1 base, leaving 14 bases between them. CDR1 is LNHDA and CDR2 is SQIVND in the germline V gene (reference sequence). The CDR3 is 14 amino acids. DNA of the CDR3: TGTGCCAGTATCCCACGCAGGGGTTCCTACGAGCAGTACTTC. Protein product: CASIPRRGSYEQYF.

This chain connects TRBV27 to TRBJ2-1, with D possibly TRBD2 on 6 matching bases. Germline assignment: CDR1 MNHEY and CDR2 SMNVEV (reference sequence). The CDR3 is made up of 15 amino acids. V lost 7 bases and J 5 bases, leaving 18 bases between the germline ends. The DNA for the CDR3 is TGTGCCAGCACACCATTCGGGAGTATAGACAATGAGCAGTTCTTC. Protein: CASTPFGSIDNEQFF.

V gene TRBV10-3 combines with J gene TRBJ2-2, with 11 bases identical to TRBD2. V lost 3 bases, J lost 6 bases, and 3 bases stayed unmatched. The CDR3 contains 15 residues. Germline CDR1 ENHRY, CDR2 SYGVKD. The CDR3 DNA follows: TGTGCCATCAGTGATAGCGGGGGGGTCCCCGGGGAGCTGTTTTTT. Translation: CAISDSGGVPGELFF.

J is TRBJ1-1 and V is TRBV19; D not certain. Trimming shortened V by 3 bases and J by 2 bases, and 19 bases separated the two germline ends. CDR3 length: 17 amino acids. Germline lookup yields CDR1 LNHDA and CDR2 SQIVND (reference sequence). This chain's CDR3 is CASSIYPRKNRNTEAFF. CDR3 DNA sequence: TGTGCCAGTAGTATTTACCCCAGGAAGAACCGTAACACTGAAGCTTTCTTT.